These 9 T cell receptor beta chains were all obtained from the same sample, sequenced in a study of CD8 T cells in ankylosing spondylitis. Using its own MiXCR run on the 5' RACE reads, TCRdb lists one record per CDR3 protein. The data show under 300,000 distinct CDR3 sequences, about 20% seen once. Sequenced: blood, either unsorted or a sorted T cell fraction (not recorded which). These receptors were obtained from a male donor with ankylosing spondylitis or in good health (not recorded which).

This clonotype was seen only a few times. V is TRBV6-2 or TRBV6-3 and J is TRBJ2-5; D unclear. From germline, CDR1 is MNHEY and CDR2 SVGEGT. V lost 4 bases and J 2 bases, leaving 14 bases between the germline ends. This CDR3 is built from 15 residues. The CDR3 loop is CASSSDRPRQETQYF. DNA for the CDR3: TGTGCCAGCAGTTCGGACCGTCCCCGGCAAGAGACCCAGTACTTC.

There are many counts of this clonotype. The chain joins TRBV6-1 to TRBJ2-1, with 7 nucleotides matching TRBD2. V lost 10 bases, J lost 5 bases, and 20 bases stayed unmatched. There are 17 residues in the CDR3. Germline CDR1 and CDR2: MNHNS and SASEGT. The DNA for the CDR3 is TGTGCCACCACGAAGCGGGATCGAACACAGAACAACAATGAGCAGTTCTTC. Its protein product is CATTKRDRTQNNNEQFF.

This clonotype has just a few counts. Since a much larger clone is just one base distant, this may be a read error. V usage is TRBV29-1 and J usage is TRBJ2-2; the D is unclear. CDR1 and CDR2 (germline): SQVTM, ANQGSEA. This CDR3 is built from 12 residues. The V end was cut by 3 bases, the J end by 1 base, with 3 bases between. In DNA, the CDR3 is TGCAGCGTTGAGTGGAACACCGGGGAGCTGTTTTTT. It specifies CSVEWNTGELFF.

This chain links TRBV6-5 with TRBJ2-7, with D tentatively TRBD1 (5 bases). The V gene lost 4 bases and the J gene lost 0 bases, with 13 bases spanning the gap. This CDR3 spans 15 amino acids. Germline assignment: CDR1 MNHEY and CDR2 SVGAGI. As DNA, the CDR3 is TGTGCCAGCAGTTCCGAGAGTGGGGCCTCCTACGAGCAGTACTTC. It codes for CASSSESGASYEQYF.

This clonotype was seen more than once but under ten times. The chain uses TRBV5-1 and TRBJ2-2, with D possibly TRBD2 on 5 matching bases. The germline V gene has CDR1 SGHRS and CDR2 YFSETQ. Trimming removed 5 bases at V and 4 bases at J, with 18 bases between. CDR3 length: 16 amino acids. The CDR3 is CASSPPDFGGTGELFF. CDR3 nucleotide sequence: TGCGCCAGCAGTCCACCGGACTTCGGCGGCACCGGGGAGCTGTTTTTT.

The V gene is TRBV4-1, the J gene TRBJ2-7; 12 bases agree with TRBD1. Per the germline V gene, CDR1 is MGHRA and CDR2 is YSYEKL. V trimming: 0 bases; J trimming: 4 bases; junction bases outside the gene matches: 4. The CDR3 runs to 16 residues. The CDR3 DNA follows: TGCGCCAGCAGCCAAGATCCGGGACAGGGGGCATACGAGCAGTACTTC. Its translation is CASSQDPGQGAYEQYF.

This clonotype was seen a handful of times. The chain combines TRBV5-1 with TRBJ2-1; TRBD1 matches 10 bases. The CDR3 sequence is 17 residues long. Germline assignment: CDR1 SGHRS and CDR2 YFSETQ. V lost 3 bases, J lost 6 bases, and 12 bases stayed unmatched. Here the CDR3 reads CASSSTTPGQGTNEQFF. The CDR3, as DNA: TGCGCCAGCAGCTCTACTACACCGGGACAGGGGACCAATGAGCAGTTCTTC.

In its sample, this clonotype was seen a few times. The chain joins TRBV12-3 or TRBV12-4 to TRBJ2-1; unclear D gene. This CDR3 spans 14 amino acids. Trimming removed 6 bases at V and 5 bases at J, with 14 bases between. The CDR3 reads CASSRFTADNEQFF. The CDR3 nucleotides read TGTGCCAGCAGCCGCTTCACGGCGGACAATGAGCAGTTCTTC.

This clonotype showed up just a few times. The chain carries TRBV7-3 and TRBJ2-3, with TRBD2 identical over 7 bases. The ends lost 2 bases at V and 2 bases at J; junction bases unmatched: 7. The CDR3 is 16 residues long. From germline, CDR1 is SGHTA and CDR2 FQGTGA. The CDR3 DNA sequence: TGTGCCAGCAGCTTAGTCCCAGCGGGGACCACAGATACGCAGTATTTT. This codes for CASSLVPAGTTDTQYF.